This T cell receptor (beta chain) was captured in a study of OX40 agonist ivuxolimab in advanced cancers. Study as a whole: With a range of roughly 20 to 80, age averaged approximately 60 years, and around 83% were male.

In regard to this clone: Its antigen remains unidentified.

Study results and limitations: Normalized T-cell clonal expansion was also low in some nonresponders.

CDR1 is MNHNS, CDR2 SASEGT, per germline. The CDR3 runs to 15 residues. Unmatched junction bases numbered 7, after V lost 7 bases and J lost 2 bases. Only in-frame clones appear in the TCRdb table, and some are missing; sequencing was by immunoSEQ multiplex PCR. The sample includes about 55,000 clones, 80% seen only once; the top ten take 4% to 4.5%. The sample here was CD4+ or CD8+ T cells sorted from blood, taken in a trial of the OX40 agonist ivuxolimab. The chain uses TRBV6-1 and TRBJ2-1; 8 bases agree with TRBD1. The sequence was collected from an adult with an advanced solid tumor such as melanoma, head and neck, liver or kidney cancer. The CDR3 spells CASMGWTGTYNEQFF. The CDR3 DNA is TGTGCCAGCATGGGTTGGACAGGGACCTACAATGAGCAGTTCTTC.